A single sample gave rise to the 23 T cell receptor beta chains below, sequenced in a study of cytomegalovirus exposure and HLA in healthy donors. Sequencing was performed with immunoSEQ multiplex PCR; in TCRdb, only in-frame clones are kept and a portion is missing. This sample carries roughly 200,000 clones, roughly 86% of them seen once, and the ten largest clones take 6% to 8.5%. The sample taken for sequencing was PBMCs. The source is a man younger than 45 in good health and CMV-seropositive.

The chain joins TRBV23-1 to TRBJ1-5; tentative D call: TRBD1 (6 bases). TRBV23-1 qualifies as an ORF whose function is uncertain. V lost 6 bases and J lost 3, with 15 bases in between. The CDR3 contains 15 residues. CDR3: CASRYREEDNQPQHF. DNA for the CDR3: TGCGCCAGCAGATACAGGGAGGAGGACAATCAGCCCCAGCATTTT.

The chain recombines TRBV7-6 with TRBJ2-7; a weak D match, TRBD2 (6 bases). V was pared by 4 bases and J by 4 bases, with 8 bases between. CDR3 length: 12 residues. Germline V gives CDR1 SGHVS, CDR2 FNYEAQ. CDR3 nucleotide sequence: TGTGCCAGCAGCTCGGGGACTTACGAGCAGTACTTC. This sequence encodes CASSSGTYEQYF.

The rearrangement joins TRBV29-1 to TRBJ2-1; 11 positions match TRBD2. After removal of 6 bases from V and 3 bases from J, the junction contained 10 bases not matched to a gene. The CDR3 loop spans 16 amino acids. Germline V gene data show CDR1 as SQVTM and CDR2 as ANQGSEA. CDR3 DNA: TGCAGCGTGAAAGGGATAACTAGCGGGAGCTACAATGAGCAGTTCTTC. This translates into CSVKGITSGSYNEQFF.

The chain has TRBV5-6 and TRBJ2-3, with TRBD1 matching over 7 bases. Trimming took 4 bases from V and 5 from J; bases not matched to a gene: 7. The germline CDR1 and CDR2 sequences are SGHDT and YYEEEE. The CDR3 is made up of 14 amino acids. The CDR3 region has the DNA TGTGCCAGCAGCCCAGCAGGGGGTAGAGATACGCAGTATTTT. As protein: CASSPAGGRDTQYF. Supplemented by reference TRBV5-6 and TRBJ2-3, the full variable domain reads DAGVTQSPTHLIKTRGQQVTLRCSPKSGHDTVSWYQQALGQGPQFIFQYYEEEERQRGNFPDRFSGHQFPNYSSELNVNALLLGDSALYLCASSPAGGRDTQYFGPGTRLTVL.

There are a few counts of this clone. J is TRBJ2-7 and V is TRBV4-1, with 7 bases that match TRBD1. The CDR3 is made up of 18 amino acids. V was pared by 1 base and J by 2 bases, with 14 bases of the junction left unmatched. The germline CDR1 and CDR2 sequences are MGHRA and YSYEKL. CDR3 amino acids: CASSQVTLEGGFAYEQYF. The CDR3 DNA follows: TGCGCCAGCAGCCAAGTAACTTTAGAAGGGGGCTTCGCCTACGAGCAGTACTTC.

J is TRBJ2-7 and V is TRBV5-6, with 7 nucleotides matching TRBD2. The germline V gene has CDR1 SGHDT and CDR2 YYEEEE. The CDR3 spans 14 residues. V was pared by 4 bases and J by 6 bases, with 10 bases of the junction left unmatched. CDR3 bases: TGTGCCAGCAGCCCTGGGCGGGGGTATGTCGAGCAGTACTTC. It specifies CASSPGRGYVEQYF.

The chain recombines TRBV19 with TRBJ1-1; D perhaps matches TRBD1 (5 bases). The germline V gene has CDR1 LNHDA and CDR2 SQIVND (reference sequence). V shed 6 bases and J shed 2 bases, with 19 bases lying between them. The CDR3 contains 16 residues. CDR3 nucleotides: TGTGCCAGTAGCCCCCTTGGGAGGGGCGGAAACACTGAAGCTTTCTTT. This codes for CASSPLGRGGNTEAFF.

The chain recombines TRBV5-1 with TRBJ1-2, with TRBD1 matching 8 bases. The J segment lost 8 bases and the V segment lost 3 bases, leaving 9 bases of the junction unmatched. This CDR3 region has 14 residues. CDR1 and CDR2 (germline): SGHRS, YFSETQ. This CDR3 is CASSSPGQELGYTF. For the CDR3, the DNA is TGCGCCAGCAGCTCGCCGGGACAGGAGTTGGGCTACACCTTC.

The chain uses TRBV13 and TRBJ2-1, with 9 bases aligning to TRBD2. The CDR3 has 16 amino acids. V dropped 4 bases and J dropped 1; count of bases not matched to a gene: 5. Germline-derived CDR1 and CDR2 are PRHDT and FYEKMQ (reference sequence). In DNA, the CDR3 is TGTGCCAGCAGCTCCTTAGCGGGGGATTCCTACAATGAGCAGTTCTTC. It codes for CASSSLAGDSYNEQFF.

This rearrangement joins TRBV19 to TRBJ2-7; D not certain. Trimming removed 10 bases from V and 3 bases from J, with 16 bases in between. Germline-derived CDR1 and CDR2 are LNHDA and SQIVND (reference sequence). CDR3 length: 13 amino acids. The CDR3 spells CATKETPGYEQYF. DNA for the CDR3: TGTGCCACCAAGGAGACTCCCGGCTACGAGCAGTACTTC.

The V call is TRBV7-6, the J call TRBJ2-1; D is perhaps TRBD2 (6 bases). The germline V and J ends were trimmed by 0 bases and 5 bases, with 14 bases remaining between them. The CDR3 runs 16 residues. Germline CDR1 SGHVS, CDR2 FNYEAQ. DNA of the CDR3: TGTGCCAGCAGCTTAGCCGTGGCGGGAACTAACAATGAGCAGTTCTTC. Protein sequence: CASSLAVAGTNNEQFF.

The rearrangement uses TRBV19 and TRBJ1-5; no definite D call. This CDR3 comprises 15 residues. The germline V gene encodes CDR1 LNHDA and CDR2 SQIVND (reference sequence). Between the trimmed V and J ends, which lost 2 bases and 6 bases, there was a span of 14 bases. This chain's CDR3 is CASSIWREAVQPQHF. In DNA, the CDR3 is TGTGCCAGTAGTATATGGAGGGAGGCGGTTCAGCCCCAGCATTTT.

The chain uses TRBV19 and TRBJ1-5; D perhaps matches TRBD1 (6 bases). The ends were cut back, 3 bases at V and 5 bases at J, with 14 bases in the middle. Germline CDR1 reads LNHDA; CDR2 reads SQIVND (reference sequence). This CDR3 spans 15 amino acids. The CDR3 coding sequence is TGTGCCAGTAGTATCCAGAGGAGGGGGGATCAGCCCCAGCATTTT. Translating gives CASSIQRRGDQPQHF.

The CDR3: CASSPGQGVNQPQHF. CDR3 coding DNA: TGTGCCAGCAGCCCGGGACAGGGGGTAAATCAGCCCCAGCATTTT. The genes are TRBV5-4 and TRBJ1-5; 11 nucleotides line up with TRBD1. The CDR3 is 15 residues long. Germline V gene lookup returns CDR1 SGHNT and CDR2 YYREEE (reference sequence). Unmatched junction bases numbered 4, after V lost 4 bases and J lost 4 bases.

The chain couples TRBV11-2 to TRBJ2-1, with D tentatively TRBD1 (5 bases). Germline V gene lookup returns CDR1 SGHAT and CDR2 FQNNGV. V dropped 3 bases and J dropped 4 bases, with 13 bases sitting between them. There are 15 residues in the CDR3. This CDR3 is CASSFSPTVYNEQFF. CDR3 in DNA: TGTGCCAGCAGCTTTTCCCCGACAGTTTACAATGAGCAGTTCTTC.

The rearrangement joins TRBV6-5 to TRBJ1-1; D gene unclear. The germline V gene has CDR1 MNHEY and CDR2 SVGAGI. There are 14 residues in the CDR3. V was clipped by 6 bases and J by 1 base, with 12 bases between them. The DNA of the CDR3 is TGTGCCAGCAGCCCCTCGACGGAGAACACTGAAGCTTTCTTT. This gives the protein CASSPSTENTEAFF.

The rearrangement links TRBV27 to TRBJ2-5; 9 bases are shared with TRBD2. CDR1 and CDR2 from the germline V gene are MNHEY and SMNVEV (reference sequence). The CDR3 length is 15 residues. J was trimmed by 4 bases and V by 3 bases; bases with no gene match: 6. The CDR3 DNA reads as TGTGCCAGCAGTTTGGGGGTACTAGCGGGAGAGACCCAGTACTTC. The encoded protein is CASSLGVLAGETQYF.

The chain links TRBV2 to TRBJ1-5, with D unclear. Germline-derived CDR1 and CDR2 are SNHLY and FYNNEI. CDR3 length equals 14 residues. Trimming removed 3 bases from V and 3 bases from J, with 9 bases in between. CDR3 coding DNA: TGTGCCAGCAGTGAGTTGGGGAACAATCAGCCCCAGCATTTT. Amino acids: CASSELGNNQPQHF.

The V and J genes are TRBV19 and TRBJ1-5; unclear D gene. This CDR3 has 13 amino acids. Deletions cut 4 bases from V and 6 bases from J, with 10 bases between. CDR1 and CDR2 from the germline V gene are LNHDA and SQIVND (reference sequence). The CDR3 sequence: CASSKVTVQPQHF. DNA for the CDR3: TGTGCCAGTAGTAAGGTAACAGTTCAGCCCCAGCATTTT.

CDR3 nucleotides: TGCGCCAGCAGCCAAGGACCCCTCCAAGAGACCCAGTACTTC. Translation: CASSQGPLQETQYF. V usage is TRBV4-1 and J usage is TRBJ2-5, with D hard to call. The CDR3 length is 14 residues. V shed 1 base and J shed 1 base, with 7 bases lying between them. CDR1 is MGHRA and CDR2 is YSYEKL in the germline V gene.

The J gene is TRBJ2-1, the V gene TRBV7-6, with D uncertain. Germline CDR1 reads SGHVS; CDR2 reads FNYEAQ. The CDR3 loop spans 11 amino acids. V lost 5 bases, J lost 15 bases, and 14 bases lay in between. Here the CDR3 reads CASSDGGSTFF. The CDR3 region has the DNA TGTGCCAGCAGCGACGGCGGCTCTACGTTCTTC.

The chain couples TRBV19 to TRBJ1-1; D perhaps matches TRBD1 (5 bases). Germline V gene lookup returns CDR1 LNHDA and CDR2 SQIVND (reference sequence). This CDR3 has 16 residues. Between the trimmed V and J ends, which lost 3 bases and 4 bases, there was a span of 18 bases. The CDR3 DNA reads as TGTGCCAGTAGTATCTTCTCCGGGACCGGCGGCACTGAAGCTTTCTTT. As protein: CASSIFSGTGGTEAFF.

The rearrangement links TRBV9 to TRBJ2-7; 10 bases are shared with TRBD2. The V gene's germline CDR1 is SGDLS and CDR2 YYNGEE. V dropped 0 bases and J dropped 2; count of bases not matched to a gene: 2. This CDR3 is 15 amino acids long. CDR3: CASSVGGTSAYEQYF. The CDR3 region has the DNA TGTGCCAGCAGCGTAGGGGGGACTAGCGCCTACGAGCAGTACTTC.